This is a list of T cell receptor beta chains from one sample in a study of CD8 T cells in ankylosing spondylitis. TCRdb redid the calling of the 5' RACE reads with MiXCR, one entry per CDR3 protein. The table shows around 430,000 distinct CDR3 sequences, with roughly 18% occurring only once. The sequencing input was blood, either unsorted or a sorted T cell fraction (not recorded which). The origin of the receptors is a male donor with ankylosing spondylitis. The CDR3 runs from the conserved cysteine through the conserved F or W. Fields, in order: CDR3 protein, CDR3 DNA, CDR3 length, J gene, D gene, clone size, V gene. The D gene is left open where the match is weak. Clone size is not always given. Where it is, it says once, few, many or a class for expanded clones.

cdr3_aa: CAISESGGRANQPQHF
cdr3_nt: TGTGCCATCAGTGAGTCGGGAGGGAGGGCCAATCAGCCCCAGCATTTT
cdr3_length: 16
j_call: TRBJ1-5
d_call: NA
clone_size: few
v_call: TRBV10-3

cdr3_aa: CACWTGHYGYTF
cdr3_nt: TGTGCCTGCTGGACAGGGCACTATGGCTACACCTTC
cdr3_length: 12
j_call: TRBJ1-2
d_call: TRBD1
clone_size: few
v_call: TRBV7-9

cdr3_aa: CASSQSGTGLGKLFF
cdr3_nt: TGTGCCAGCAGCCAATCCGGGACAGGACTTGGGAAACTGTTTTTT
cdr3_length: 15
j_call: TRBJ1-4
d_call: TRBD1
clone_size: few
v_call: TRBV4-2

cdr3_aa: CASSGMGTMNTGELFF
cdr3_nt: TGTGCCAGCAGTGGGATGGGGACAATGAACACCGGGGAGCTGTTTTTT
cdr3_length: 16
j_call: TRBJ2-2
d_call: NA
clone_size: NA
v_call: TRBV12-3/TRBV12-4

cdr3_aa: CASSSRTSGGLF
cdr3_nt: TGTGCCAGCAGCTCTAGGACTAGCGGGGGTCTCTTC
cdr3_length: 12
j_call: TRBJ2-1
d_call: TRBD2
clone_size: NA
v_call: TRBV12-3/TRBV12-4

cdr3_aa: CASSRPGQALSTDTQYF
cdr3_nt: TGTGCCAGCAGCCGACCGGGACAGGCTTTGAGCACAGATACGCAGTATTTT
cdr3_length: 17
j_call: TRBJ2-3
d_call: TRBD1
clone_size: NA
v_call: TRBV12-3/TRBV12-4

cdr3_aa: CATSDPMSRRAEQFF
cdr3_nt: TGTGCCACCAGTGACCCTATGTCCCGGCGCGCAGAGCAGTTCTTC
cdr3_length: 15
j_call: TRBJ2-1
d_call: NA
clone_size: many
v_call: TRBV24-1

cdr3_aa: CATSRGGSTYEQYF
cdr3_nt: TGTGCCACCAGCAGGGGCGGGAGTACCTACGAGCAGTACTTC
cdr3_length: 14
j_call: TRBJ2-7
d_call: TRBD2
clone_size: many
v_call: TRBV15

cdr3_aa: CSAPKSNYGYTF
cdr3_nt: TGCAGTGCTCCGAAATCTAACTATGGCTACACCTTC
cdr3_length: 12
j_call: TRBJ1-2
d_call: NA
clone_size: NA
v_call: TRBV20-1

cdr3_aa: CASSLSSGGVVNEQFF
cdr3_nt: TGTGCCAGCAGTTTATCATCCGGGGGGGTTGTCAATGAGCAGTTCTTC
cdr3_length: 16
j_call: TRBJ2-1
d_call: TRBD2
clone_size: NA
v_call: TRBV27

cdr3_aa: CSARPHKGTANTGELFF
cdr3_nt: TGCAGTGCTAGACCACACAAAGGTACAGCGAACACCGGGGAGCTGTTTTTT
cdr3_length: 17
j_call: TRBJ2-2
d_call: NA
clone_size: few
v_call: TRBV20-1

cdr3_aa: CSAREDSGFHGGYTF
cdr3_nt: TGCAGTGCTAGAGAAGACAGCGGATTCCATGGCGGCTACACCTTC
cdr3_length: 15
j_call: TRBJ1-2
d_call: NA
clone_size: NA
v_call: TRBV20-1

cdr3_aa: CASSVGQANEKLFF
cdr3_nt: TGCGCCAGCAGCGTGGGACAGGCTAATGAAAAACTGTTTTTT
cdr3_length: 14
j_call: TRBJ1-4
d_call: TRBD1
clone_size: few
v_call: TRBV5-1

cdr3_aa: CASSRARGRTDTQYF
cdr3_nt: TGTGCCAGCAGCCGGGCTCGCGGCCGCACAGATACGCAGTATTTT
cdr3_length: 15
j_call: TRBJ2-3
d_call: NA
clone_size: few
v_call: TRBV7-9

cdr3_aa: CASSRGGVTEAFF
cdr3_nt: TGTGCCAGCTCACGAGGGGGAGTCACTGAAGCTTTCTTT
cdr3_length: 13
j_call: TRBJ1-1
d_call: NA
clone_size: NA
v_call: TRBV18

cdr3_aa: CASKSEPNTGELFF
cdr3_nt: TGTGCCAGCAAGAGCGAACCGAACACCGGGGAGCTGTTTTTT
cdr3_length: 14
j_call: TRBJ2-2
d_call: NA
clone_size: NA
v_call: TRBV2

cdr3_aa: CASSALGTGSYEQYF
cdr3_nt: TGTGCCAGCAGTGCCCTAGGGACAGGGTCCTACGAGCAGTACTTC
cdr3_length: 15
j_call: TRBJ2-7
d_call: TRBD1
clone_size: NA
v_call: TRBV25-1

cdr3_aa: CASSLLGVPNEKLFF
cdr3_nt: TGTGCCAGCAGTTTACTAGGGGTGCCTAATGAAAAACTGTTTTTT
cdr3_length: 15
j_call: TRBJ1-4
d_call: NA
clone_size: few
v_call: TRBV12-3/TRBV12-4

cdr3_aa: CSATNPVRADTQYF
cdr3_nt: TGCAGTGCTACTAACCCTGTTAGGGCAGATACGCAGTATTTT
cdr3_length: 14
j_call: TRBJ2-3
d_call: NA
clone_size: NA
v_call: TRBV20-1

cdr3_aa: CASSPGQMGSYEQYF
cdr3_nt: TGTGCCAGCAGCCCAGGACAGATGGGTTCCTACGAGCAGTACTTC
cdr3_length: 15
j_call: TRBJ2-7
d_call: NA
clone_size: few
v_call: TRBV7-9

cdr3_aa: CSAKVGNTYNEQFF
cdr3_nt: TGCAGTGCTAAGGTCGGAAATACTTACAATGAGCAGTTCTTC
cdr3_length: 14
j_call: TRBJ2-1
d_call: NA
clone_size: few
v_call: TRBV20-1

cdr3_aa: CASSTRDLSGNTIYF
cdr3_nt: TGTGCCAGCAGCACCCGGGACCTCTCTGGAAACACCATATATTTT
cdr3_length: 15
j_call: TRBJ1-3
d_call: NA
clone_size: NA
v_call: TRBV5-6

cdr3_aa: CASSQEQGAANTGELFF
cdr3_nt: TGTGCCAGCAGCCAAGAACAGGGAGCCGCGAACACCGGGGAGCTGTTTTTT
cdr3_length: 17
j_call: TRBJ2-2
d_call: NA
clone_size: few
v_call: TRBV4-2

cdr3_aa: CASSLVWGGSNQPQHF
cdr3_nt: TGTGCCAGCAGTTTGGTATGGGGCGGGAGCAATCAGCCCCAGCATTTT
cdr3_length: 16
j_call: TRBJ1-5
d_call: NA
clone_size: NA
v_call: TRBV27

cdr3_aa: CSALKAGDTEAFF
cdr3_nt: TGCAGTGCTTTAAAGGCGGGGGACACTGAAGCTTTCTTT
cdr3_length: 13
j_call: TRBJ1-1
d_call: NA
clone_size: NA
v_call: TRBV20-1

cdr3_aa: CASSLEGRGKNIQYF
cdr3_nt: TGTGCCAGCAGTTTGGAGGGTCGGGGCAAAAACATTCAGTACTTC
cdr3_length: 15
j_call: TRBJ2-4
d_call: NA
clone_size: NA
v_call: TRBV28

cdr3_aa: CAIRGDRDSYEQYF
cdr3_nt: TGTGCCATCAGGGGGGACAGGGACTCCTACGAGCAGTACTTC
cdr3_length: 14
j_call: TRBJ2-7
d_call: TRBD1
clone_size: NA
v_call: TRBV10-3

cdr3_aa: CACIPTSKINEQFF
cdr3_nt: TGTGCCTGTATTCCGACTAGTAAAATCAATGAGCAGTTCTTC
cdr3_length: 14
j_call: TRBJ2-1
d_call: NA
clone_size: NA
v_call: TRBV30

cdr3_aa: CASSPGREGEQFF
cdr3_nt: TGTGCCAGCTCACCTGGCAGGGAGGGCGAGCAGTTCTTC
cdr3_length: 13
j_call: TRBJ2-1
d_call: TRBD2
clone_size: NA
v_call: TRBV18

cdr3_aa: CASSRFGAVTYEQYF
cdr3_nt: TGTGCCAGCAGCCGTTTCGGCGCGGTGACCTACGAGCAGTACTTC
cdr3_length: 15
j_call: TRBJ2-7
d_call: NA
clone_size: NA
v_call: TRBV14

cdr3_aa: CASSGPPDYEQFF
cdr3_nt: TGTGCCAGCAGTGGACCCCCGGACTATGAGCAGTTCTTC
cdr3_length: 13
j_call: TRBJ2-1
d_call: NA
clone_size: NA
v_call: TRBV25-1

cdr3_aa: CASSSTLAGRNTEAFF
cdr3_nt: TGTGCCAGCAGCTCGACGTTAGCAGGGAGAAACACTGAAGCTTTCTTT
cdr3_length: 16
j_call: TRBJ1-1
d_call: NA
clone_size: few
v_call: TRBV5-6

cdr3_aa: CSARISTGRNEQFF
cdr3_nt: TGCAGTGCTAGGATCTCCACCGGTAGAAATGAGCAGTTCTTC
cdr3_length: 14
j_call: TRBJ2-1
d_call: NA
clone_size: many
v_call: TRBV20-1

cdr3_aa: CASSFGTATEAFF
cdr3_nt: TGTGCCAGCAGCTTTGGGACGGCCACTGAAGCTTTCTTT
cdr3_length: 13
j_call: TRBJ1-1
d_call: NA
clone_size: many
v_call: TRBV7-9

cdr3_aa: CASSLAVDTQYF
cdr3_nt: TGCGCCAGCAGCTTGGCCGTTGATACGCAGTATTTT
cdr3_length: 12
j_call: TRBJ2-3
d_call: NA
clone_size: few
v_call: TRBV5-1

cdr3_aa: CAWRPPPRANNEKLFF
cdr3_nt: TGTGCCTGGAGGCCCCCCCCCAGGGCGAATAATGAAAAACTGTTTTTT
cdr3_length: 16
j_call: TRBJ1-4
d_call: NA
clone_size: NA
v_call: TRBV30

cdr3_aa: CASTGRGVDGNTEAFF
cdr3_nt: TGTGCCAGCACCGGGCGGGGGGTCGACGGAAACACTGAAGCTTTCTTT
cdr3_length: 16
j_call: TRBJ1-1
d_call: NA
clone_size: few
v_call: TRBV14

cdr3_aa: CSVELSGNTIYF
cdr3_nt: TGCAGCGTTGAGTTATCTGGAAACACCATATATTTT
cdr3_length: 12
j_call: TRBJ1-3
d_call: NA
clone_size: NA
v_call: TRBV29-1

cdr3_aa: CATSRQKETQYF
cdr3_nt: TGTGCCACCAGCAGACAGAAAGAGACCCAGTACTTC
cdr3_length: 12
j_call: TRBJ2-5
d_call: NA
clone_size: NA
v_call: TRBV15

cdr3_aa: CASSPSGAGLAKNIQYF
cdr3_nt: TGTGCCAGCAGCCCCTCCGGGGCAGGCCTAGCCAAAAACATTCAGTACTTC
cdr3_length: 17
j_call: TRBJ2-4
d_call: NA
clone_size: NA
v_call: TRBV5-6

cdr3_aa: CSASPLHFNYGYTF
cdr3_nt: TGCAGTGCTAGCCCCTTACACTTCAACTATGGCTACACCTTC
cdr3_length: 14
j_call: TRBJ1-2
d_call: NA
clone_size: NA
v_call: TRBV20-1

cdr3_aa: CASSRPTSGEGEQYF
cdr3_nt: TGTGCCAGCAGCCGCCCGACTAGCGGGGAGGGCGAGCAGTACTTC
cdr3_length: 15
j_call: TRBJ2-7
d_call: TRBD2
clone_size: NA
v_call: TRBV3-1

cdr3_aa: CASSQTGTGGTEAFF
cdr3_nt: TGTGCCAGCAGCCAAACCGGGACAGGGGGAACGGAAGCTTTCTTT
cdr3_length: 15
j_call: TRBJ1-1
d_call: TRBD1
clone_size: NA
v_call: TRBV7-9

cdr3_aa: CSARDPAGGPDEQYF
cdr3_nt: TGCAGTGCTAGAGACCCAGCGGGGGGGCCGGACGAGCAGTACTTC
cdr3_length: 15
j_call: TRBJ2-7
d_call: TRBD2
clone_size: few
v_call: TRBV20-1

cdr3_aa: CSARDVRGSNQPQHF
cdr3_nt: TGCAGTGCTAGAGACGTGCGGGGTAGCAATCAGCCCCAGCATTTT
cdr3_length: 15
j_call: TRBJ1-5
d_call: NA
clone_size: NA
v_call: TRBV20-1

cdr3_aa: CAWSPNRGNQPQHF
cdr3_nt: TGTGCCTGGAGTCCCAACAGGGGCAATCAGCCCCAGCATTTT
cdr3_length: 14
j_call: TRBJ1-5
d_call: NA
clone_size: NA
v_call: TRBV30

cdr3_aa: CANRGGSTYNEQFF
cdr3_nt: TGTGCCAACAGGGGCGGGAGCACCTACAATGAGCAGTTCTTC
cdr3_length: 14
j_call: TRBJ2-1
d_call: NA
clone_size: NA
v_call: TRBV2

cdr3_aa: CSARVAGSETQYF
cdr3_nt: TGCAGTGCTAGAGTAGCAGGGTCGGAGACCCAGTACTTC
cdr3_length: 13
j_call: TRBJ2-5
d_call: NA
clone_size: many
v_call: TRBV20-1

cdr3_aa: CASRLQGESYNSPLHF
cdr3_nt: TGTGCCAGCAGACTACAGGGGGAATCCTATAATTCACCCCTCCACTTT
cdr3_length: 16
j_call: TRBJ1-6
d_call: TRBD1
clone_size: NA
v_call: TRBV6-2/TRBV6-3

cdr3_aa: CASSFGEYEQYF
cdr3_nt: TGTGCCAGCAGTTTTGGGGAATACGAGCAGTACTTC
cdr3_length: 12
j_call: TRBJ2-7
d_call: NA
clone_size: many
v_call: TRBV12-3/TRBV12-4

cdr3_aa: CASSLRGGLPTDTQYF
cdr3_nt: TGTGCCAGCAGCTTACGGGGAGGCCTTCCCACAGATACGCAGTATTTT
cdr3_length: 16
j_call: TRBJ2-3
d_call: NA
clone_size: NA
v_call: TRBV7-2

cdr3_aa: CASSLVVAASYEQYF
cdr3_nt: TGCGCCAGCAGCTTGGTGGTAGCGGCTTCCTACGAGCAGTACTTC
cdr3_length: 15
j_call: TRBJ2-7
d_call: NA
clone_size: few
v_call: TRBV5-1

cdr3_aa: CAVSVLREGVYEQYF
cdr3_nt: TGTGCCGTATCAGTGCTGAGGGAGGGCGTCTACGAGCAGTACTTC
cdr3_length: 15
j_call: TRBJ2-7
d_call: TRBD2
clone_size: many
v_call: TRBV10-3

cdr3_aa: CASSTGGAWEEKLFF
cdr3_nt: TGTGCCAGCAGCACGGGCGGAGCTTGGGAGGAAAAACTGTTTTTT
cdr3_length: 15
j_call: TRBJ1-4
d_call: NA
clone_size: NA
v_call: TRBV5-8

cdr3_aa: CASSLYGQGGRVGTQYF
cdr3_nt: TGTGCCAGCAGTCTCTACGGACAGGGTGGAAGAGTTGGGACCCAGTACTTC
cdr3_length: 17
j_call: TRBJ2-5
d_call: TRBD1
clone_size: few
v_call: TRBV12-3/TRBV12-4

cdr3_aa: CSARDQTGRGTQYF
cdr3_nt: TGCAGTGCTCGGGATCAGACAGGGCGGGGCACGCAGTATTTT
cdr3_length: 14
j_call: TRBJ2-3
d_call: NA
clone_size: few
v_call: TRBV20-1

cdr3_aa: CASSVTGTANTGELFF
cdr3_nt: TGTGCCAGCAGCGTTACCGGGACAGCGAACACCGGGGAGCTGTTTTTT
cdr3_length: 16
j_call: TRBJ2-2
d_call: TRBD1
clone_size: many
v_call: TRBV7-2

cdr3_aa: CASSLAFESRETQYF
cdr3_nt: TGCGCCAGCAGCTTGGCCTTTGAGAGTAGAGAGACCCAGTACTTC
cdr3_length: 15
j_call: TRBJ2-5
d_call: NA
clone_size: few
v_call: TRBV5-1

cdr3_aa: CASSRRGETQYF
cdr3_nt: TGCGCCAGCAGCCGGCGCGGGGAGACCCAGTACTTC
cdr3_length: 12
j_call: TRBJ2-5
d_call: NA
clone_size: NA
v_call: TRBV5-1

cdr3_aa: CASSYPGPTGANVLTF
cdr3_nt: TGTGCCAGCAGTTACCCAGGTCCGACTGGGGCCAACGTCCTGACTTTC
cdr3_length: 16
j_call: TRBJ2-6
d_call: NA
clone_size: NA
v_call: TRBV6-2/TRBV6-3